The following is a T cell receptor beta chain sequence with its context. Its antigen is undetermined. This sample is drawn from a study of OX40 agonist ivuxolimab in advanced cancers. Study background: Patients were infused with ivuxolimab every 2 weeks at 0.01 to 10 mg/kg. Dose-escalation patients had hepatocellular carcinoma, melanoma, renal cell or head and neck cancer.

Trimming shortened V by 0 bases and J by 0 bases, and 9 bases separated the two germline ends. The CDR3 extends over 16 amino acids. Per the germline V gene, CDR1 is WNHNN and CDR2 is SYGVQD (reference sequence). Some clones are missing from TCRdb's copy, which holds only in-frame ones; the method was immunoSEQ multiplex PCR. Seen here are around 76,000 clones, roughly 86% observed once, and the top ten hold approximately 8%. Blood got drawn at baseline, again on cycle 4 day 1, and then on cycle 7 day 1. Overall study findings and caveats: Circulating CD4+ and CD8+ T cells showed clonal expansion by week 6 at 0.1 to 3.0 mg/kg.

This receptor was taken from an adult with an advanced solid tumor such as melanoma, head and neck, liver or kidney cancer. Specimen: CD4+ or CD8+ T cells sorted from blood, collected in a trial of the OX40 agonist ivuxolimab. The chain recombines TRBV10-1 with TRBJ1-5, with unresolved D. CDR3 protein: CASSESGVYSNQPQHF. The CDR3 bases are TGCGCCAGCAGTGAGTCAGGAGTATATAGCAATCAGCCCCAGCATTTT.